This TCR beta chain was identified in a study of blood T cell repertoires in COVID-19. Overall study: PBMCs, B-cell-depleted T cells, or T cells provided the cDNA or gDNA that made up the material.

Per the original data handling: Amplification from reference gene primers served as the basis for estimated nucleated cell counts. Generated by immunoSEQ multiplex PCR, the TCRdb table keeps only in-frame clones and is missing some. For V, J and clone size, that table is used; D and trimming come from the DNA. Among about 370,000 clones listed, more than 70% were seen once. V was trimmed by 2 bases and J by 4 bases, leaving 16 bases between them. This CDR3 has 16 residues. CDR1 and CDR2 (germline): SGDLS, YYNGEE. Followed longitudinally, the Seattle patients had been enrolled during active infection. The sequencing sample was made of peripheral blood. This clonotype originated in a woman aged 25 to 45 with COVID-19, enrolled during active disease. The rearrangement joins TRBV9 to TRBJ2-1; D possibly corresponds to TRBD2 (6 bases). CDR3 in amino acids: CASSVRGLANYNEQFF. The CDR3 DNA reads TGTGCCAGCAGCGTCAGAGGTCTAGCGAATTACAATGAGCAGTTCTTC.